Presented here are 10 T cell receptor beta chains from one specimen sequenced in a study of a mutant IDH1 vaccine in newly diagnosed glioma. Repertoires were generated with immunoSEQ multiplex PCR, while TCRdb's copy carries only in-frame clones and drops some. The profile covers roughly 50,000 clones, with about three quarters appearing a single time and around 4.6% taken by the ten largest. Their cognate antigens are unknown. As for time point: week 47, end of study. A single vaccine dose contained 300 ug of mutant IDH1 20-mer peptide, and topical imiquimod was used with it. This specimen consisted of PBMCs, obtained from a glioma patient whose treatment included an IDH1 peptide vaccine. Receptor source: a woman in her thirties or forties with glioma. Some clones in this sample may be carry-over from other donors' samples.

This clone appeared once. The rearrangement uses TRBV6-1 and TRBJ1-1; D call uncertain. The CDR3 loop spans 10 amino acids. Trimming removed 6 bases from V and 11 bases from J, with 10 bases in between. The germline V gene encodes CDR1 MNHNS and CDR2 SASEGT. CDR3 loop: CASSLTRAFF. CDR3 DNA: TGTGCCAGCAGCTTGACCCGGGCTTTCTTT.

The chain couples TRBV9 to TRBJ2-3, with TRBD2 matching 7 bases. This CDR3 has 15 amino acids. Germline assignment: CDR1 SGDLS and CDR2 YYNGEE. The V segment lost 0 bases and the J segment 1 base; nucleotides outside the gene matches: 2. This CDR3 reads CASSVVSGGTDTQYF. CDR3 bases: TGTGCCAGCAGCGTAGTCAGCGGGGGCACAGATACGCAGTATTTT.

This clone was seen only once. J is TRBJ1-2 and V is TRBV4-1; D unresolved. The V end was cut by 0 bases, the J end by 2 bases, with 10 bases between. Germline assignment: CDR1 MGHRA and CDR2 YSYEKL. There are 15 residues in the CDR3. DNA of the CDR3: TGCGCCAGCAGCCAAGAGGGCAGGAGGAACTATGGCTACACCTTC. Residues: CASSQEGRRNYGYTF.

The genes are TRBV5-1 and TRBJ2-2; no definite D call. The germline V gene has CDR1 SGHRS and CDR2 YFSETQ. V lost 5 bases and J lost 7, with 12 bases in between. The CDR3 totals 13 residues. CDR3 sequence: CASRDQDHGELFF. CDR3 coding DNA: TGCGCCAGCAGAGATCAGGATCACGGGGAGCTGTTTTTT.

V is TRBV29-1 and J is TRBJ2-1; D might be TRBD2 (7 bases). V was cut by 1 base and J by 2 bases, with 15 bases left in between. CDR1 and CDR2 from the germline V gene are SQVTM and ANQGSEA. The length of the CDR3 is 16 residues. The CDR3 is CSVEVVAGAAYNEQFF. CDR3 nucleotide sequence: TGCAGCGTTGAAGTGGTGGCGGGGGCAGCCTACAATGAGCAGTTCTTC.

In this sample, this clone turned up a few times. The chain combines TRBV5-1 with TRBJ1-1; TRBD1 is a possible D gene (6 bases). This CDR3 spans 14 amino acids. Germline V gene lookup returns CDR1 SGHRS and CDR2 YFSETQ. V lost 9 bases, J lost 5 bases, and 20 bases lay in between. CDR3 in amino acids: CATASGARETEAFF. For the CDR3, the DNA is TGCGCCACCGCCTCGGGGGCGCGGGAAACTGAAGCTTTCTTT.

The chain links TRBV5-6 to TRBJ1-1, with D possibly being TRBD1 (5 bases). Trimming cost V 0 bases and J 1 base, with 10 bases left between them. The length of the CDR3 is 15 residues. Germline V lookup: CDR1 SGHDT, CDR2 YYEEEE. The CDR3 protein is CASSLGGRRNTEAFF. The CDR3 DNA reads TGTGCCAGCAGCTTGGGGGGCAGGAGGAACACTGAAGCTTTCTTT.

V usage is TRBV14 and J usage is TRBJ1-6, with D possibly matching TRBD1 (6 bases). V was clipped by 4 bases and J by 16 bases, with 17 bases between them. Germline V gene lookup returns CDR1 SGHDN and CDR2 FVKESK. The CDR3 is 13 residues long. CDR3 sequence reads: CASSPRPQGILHF. The CDR3 DNA reads as TGTGCCAGCAGCCCCCGCCCCCAGGGGATTCTCCACTTT.

The chain carries TRBV4-1 and TRBJ2-7, with TRBD1 matching over 7 bases. CDR3 size: 17 residues. Germline V lookup: CDR1 MGHRA, CDR2 YSYEKL. J gave up 0 bases and V 1 base, and 9 bases lay outside the gene matches. CDR3 in amino acids: CASSQGGRQGSSYEQYF. The CDR3 DNA follows: TGCGCCAGCAGCCAAGGGGGGAGACAGGGTAGCTCCTACGAGCAGTACTTC.

CDR3 DNA sequence: TGTGCCTGGAGTGTAATGGGGCGCACAGATACGCAGTATTTT. Encoded protein: CAWSVMGRTDTQYF. The chain couples TRBV30 to TRBJ2-3, with D possibly matching TRBD1 (5 bases). CDR1 and CDR2 (germline): GTSNPN, SVGIG (reference sequence). V lost 0 bases and J 1 base, leaving 8 bases between the germline ends. The CDR3 is 14 residues long.